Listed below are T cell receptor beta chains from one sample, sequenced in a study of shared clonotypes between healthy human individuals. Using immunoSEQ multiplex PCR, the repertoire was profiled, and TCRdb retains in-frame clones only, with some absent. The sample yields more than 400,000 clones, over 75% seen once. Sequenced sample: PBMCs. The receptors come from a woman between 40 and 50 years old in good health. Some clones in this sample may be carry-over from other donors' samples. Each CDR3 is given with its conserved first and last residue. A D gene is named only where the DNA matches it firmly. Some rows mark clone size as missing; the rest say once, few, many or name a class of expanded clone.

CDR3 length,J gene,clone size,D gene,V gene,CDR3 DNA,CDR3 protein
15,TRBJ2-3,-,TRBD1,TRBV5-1,TGCGCCAGCAGCAGGGACAGGGCGTCCACAGATACGCAGTATTTT,CASSRDRASTDTQYF
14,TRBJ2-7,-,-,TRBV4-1,TGCGCCAGCAGCTCCTTGCGGCAGACCTACGAGCAGTACTTC,CASSSLRQTYEQYF
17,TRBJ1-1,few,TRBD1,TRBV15,TGTGCCACCAGCAGAGGACAGGGGGCAAGCACGAACACTGAAGCTTTCTTT,CATSRGQGASTNTEAFF
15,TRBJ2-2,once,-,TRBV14,TGTGCCAGCAGTAGGGCAGCCGCGAACACCGGGGAGCTGTTTTTT,CASSRAAANTGELFF
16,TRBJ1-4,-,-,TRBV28,TGTGCCAGCAGTCAGACCGGGTTCCGGAGCGGTGAAAAACTGTTTTTT,CASSQTGFRSGEKLFF
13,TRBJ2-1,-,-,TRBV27,TGTGCCAGCAGTTTAGGTAGTCTCAATGAGCAGTTCTTC,CASSLGSLNEQFF
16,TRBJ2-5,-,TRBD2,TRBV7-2,TGTGCCAGCAGCTTAGGGAGCGGGAGAACCCAAGAGACCCAGTACTTC,CASSLGSGRTQETQYF
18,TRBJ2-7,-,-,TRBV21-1,TGTGCCTCCGCCCCGGGACTAGGGAGGAGACCCCGCTCCTACGAGCAGTACTTC,CASAPGLGRRPRSYEQYF
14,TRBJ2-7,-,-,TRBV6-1,TGTGCCAGCATCTCGGGGACTGGATTCTACGAGCAGTACTTC,CASISGTGFYEQYF
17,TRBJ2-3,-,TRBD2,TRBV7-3,TGTGCCAGCAGCTTCCTGGGGACTAGCGGGAGCACAGATACGCAGTATTTT,CASSFLGTSGSTDTQYF
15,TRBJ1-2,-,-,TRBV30,TGTGCCTGCACACGGAGCGAGGGATTGGTCTATGGCTACACCTTC,CACTRSEGLVYGYTF
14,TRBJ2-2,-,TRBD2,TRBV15,TGTGCCACCAGGCTAGCGGGAGTACCGGGGGAGCTGTTTTTT,CATRLAGVPGELFF
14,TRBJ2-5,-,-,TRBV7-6,TGTGCCAGCAGCCTAGGGACAACTCAAGAGACCCAGTACTTC,CASSLGTTQETQYF
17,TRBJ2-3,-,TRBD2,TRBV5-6,TGTGCCAGCAGCCCCCTACTAGCGGGAGTGGGCACAGATACGCAGTATTTT,CASSPLLAGVGTDTQYF
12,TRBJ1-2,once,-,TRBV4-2,TGTGCCAGCAGCCAAGAGGGGGATGGCTACACCTTC,CASSQEGDGYTF
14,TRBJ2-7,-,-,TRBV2,TGTGCCAGCAACCGCCAAAGGAGCTCCTACGAGCAGTACTTC,CASNRQRSSYEQYF
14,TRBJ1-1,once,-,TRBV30,TGTGCCTGGAGTAGGGGGGGATGGGGAACTGAAGCTTTCTTT,CAWSRGGWGTEAFF
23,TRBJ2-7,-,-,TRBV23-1,TGCGCCAGCAGTCATTCTGGCCCCAAGGCAATCCCGCGTTACAGAAACCTTTTCTACGAGCAGTACTTC,CASSHSGPKAIPRYRNLFYEQYF
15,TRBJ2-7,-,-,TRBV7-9,TGTGCCAGCAGCCCCCAGTACGGGACCTTCTACGAGCAGTACTTC,CASSPQYGTFYEQYF
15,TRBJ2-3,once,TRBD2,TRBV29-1,TGCAGCGTGGGTCTAGCGGGAGGAAGTCCAGATACGCAGTATTTT,CSVGLAGGSPDTQYF
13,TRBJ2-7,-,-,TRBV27,TGTGCCAGCAGTTTCTCTCGAGGGTACGAGCAGTACTTC,CASSFSRGYEQYF
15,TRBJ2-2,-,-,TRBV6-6,TGTGCCAGCAGTCCCCGGAACAGGCTCACCGGGGAGCTGTTTTTT,CASSPRNRLTGELFF
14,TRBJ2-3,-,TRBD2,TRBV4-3,TGCGCCAGCAGCCAAGGGGAAGCGGGAGGGTACCAGTATTTT,CASSQGEAGGYQYF
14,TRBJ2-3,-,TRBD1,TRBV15,TGTGCCACCAGCGAGGGGACAGACACAGATACGCAGTATTTT,CATSEGTDTDTQYF
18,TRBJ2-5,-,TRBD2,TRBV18,TGTGCCAGCTCACCACCGCGGGGGTCTAGCGGGATCGAAGAGACCCAGTACTTC,CASSPPRGSSGIEETQYF
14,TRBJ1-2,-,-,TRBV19,TGTGCCAGTAGTATTAGGGCCCTCGGCTATGGCTACACCTTC,CASSIRALGYGYTF
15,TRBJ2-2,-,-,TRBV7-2,TGTGCCAGCAGCTTAGGTAGGCTGCACACCGGGGAGCTGTTTTTT,CASSLGRLHTGELFF
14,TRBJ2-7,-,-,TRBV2,TGTGCCAGCACCCCTGTAGGGGGGTCCTACGAGCAGTACTTC,CASTPVGGSYEQYF
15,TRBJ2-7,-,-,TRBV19,TGTGCCAGCACAAAAGGGGACGGTAGTTCCTACGAGCAGTACTTC,CASTKGDGSSYEQYF
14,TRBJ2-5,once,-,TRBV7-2,TGTGCCAGCAGCTTAGGATTAGCTCAAGAGACCCAGTACTTC,CASSLGLAQETQYF
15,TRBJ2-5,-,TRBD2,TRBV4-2,TGTGCCAGCAGCCGCGTTGGGACTAGCCAAGAGACCCAGTACTTC,CASSRVGTSQETQYF
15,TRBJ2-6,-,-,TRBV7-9,TGTGCCAGCAGCCTAAAGACAGCCGGGGCCAACGTCCTGACTTTC,CASSLKTAGANVLTF
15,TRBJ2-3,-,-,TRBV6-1,TGTGCCAGCAGTTCGCCTGGACAGAGCACAGATACGCAGTATTTT,CASSSPGQSTDTQYF
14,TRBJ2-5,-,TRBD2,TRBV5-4,TGTGCCAGCAGCCCGGCGGGAGGGAGGGAGACCCAGTACTTC,CASSPAGGRETQYF
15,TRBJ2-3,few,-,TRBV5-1,TGCGCCAGCAGCTTAACGGGACTCACCACAGATACGCAGTATTTT,CASSLTGLTTDTQYF
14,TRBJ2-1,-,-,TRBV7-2,TGTGCCAGCAGCCCCGGGGCTAGCAGCCATGAGCAGTTCTTC,CASSPGASSHEQFF
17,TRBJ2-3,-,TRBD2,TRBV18,TGTGCCAGCTCACCACCTGGTCTAGCGGGAGAAACAGATACGCAGTATTTT,CASSPPGLAGETDTQYF
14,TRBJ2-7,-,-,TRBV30,TGTGCCTGGAGTGGGGCTAGCAGCTACTACGAGCAGTACTTC,CAWSGASSYYEQYF
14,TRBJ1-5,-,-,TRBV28,TGTGCCAGCAGTTCGGAGGTGGACAATCAGCCCCAGCATTTT,CASSSEVDNQPQHF
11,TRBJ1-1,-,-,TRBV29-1,TGCAGCGTTGAGGGGAATACTGAAGCTTTCTTT,CSVEGNTEAFF
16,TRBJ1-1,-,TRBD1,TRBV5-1,TGCGCCAGCAGCAAGGCGCCGCAGGGGGCTGTCACTGAAGCTTTCTTT,CASSKAPQGAVTEAFF